Each of the 19 T cell receptor beta chains below was sequenced from the same sample in a study of technical replicates of blood from a handful of donors. The table came from immunoSEQ multiplex PCR; TCRdb's copy has only in-frame clones and leaves some out. The data show approximately 90,000 clones, 95% seen once. The sequenced sample consisted of T cells isolated from PBMCs. The origin of the receptors is a human donor in good health.

The V call is TRBV2, the J call TRBJ1-3; no definite D call. From germline, CDR1 is SNHLY and CDR2 FYNNEI. The CDR3 length is 13 residues. Between the trimmed V and J ends, which lost 4 bases and 4 bases, there was a span of 8 bases. CDR3 sequence reads: CASSAHSGNTIYF. CDR3 DNA sequence: TGTGCCAGCAGTGCTCACTCGGGAAACACCATATATTTT.

The chain recombines TRBV6-5 with TRBJ1-4; 7 bases align to TRBD1. The CDR3 contains 15 residues. Germline V gene data show CDR1 as MNHEY and CDR2 as SVGAGI. Trimming at V came to 5 bases and at J to 7 bases, leaving 10 bases not matched to a gene. The CDR3 nucleotides are TGTGCCAGCAGTCCCGGGACAGCAGTAACTGAAAAACTGTTTTTT. As protein: CASSPGTAVTEKLFF.

V and J are TRBV27 and TRBJ1-1, with 10 bases lining up with TRBD1. V lost 5 bases and J lost 4; bases outside the gene matches: 4. The CDR3 contains 14 residues. From germline, CDR1 is MNHEY and CDR2 SMNVEV (reference sequence). The CDR3 loop is CASSRTGGVTEAFF. The CDR3 DNA is TGTGCCAGCAGTCGGACAGGGGGAGTCACTGAAGCTTTCTTT.

This chain uses TRBV4-1 with TRBJ2-2, with TRBD2 identical over 7 bases. The CDR3 has 16 amino acids. J gave up 0 bases and V 4 bases, and 5 bases lay outside the gene matches. Germline CDR1 is MGHRA and CDR2 is YSYEKL. In nucleotides, the CDR3 is TGCGCCAGCAGCCCACGGGCGGGGGCGAACACCGGGGAGCTGTTTTTT. Amino acids: CASSPRAGANTGELFF.

This chain links TRBV6-5 with TRBJ2-1; 12 bases fit TRBD2. V was clipped by 0 bases and J by 14 bases; unmatched bases: 5. CDR3 length: 14 residues. Germline V lookup: CDR1 MNHEY, CDR2 SVGAGI. The CDR3 region is CASSYSASGGAEFF. DNA of the CDR3: TGTGCCAGCAGTTACTCAGCTAGCGGGGGGGCGGAGTTCTTC.

The gene calls are TRBV30 and TRBJ1-5; D might be TRBD1 (6 bases). The germline V and J ends were trimmed by 2 bases and 0 bases, with 14 bases remaining between them. Germline-derived CDR1 and CDR2 are GTSNPN and SVGIG (reference sequence). The CDR3 totals 16 residues. As DNA, the CDR3 is TGTGCCTGGAGTCGGGGACAATTATTTAGCAATCAGCCCCAGCATTTT. Amino acid sequence: CAWSRGQLFSNQPQHF.

The V gene is TRBV11-3, the J gene TRBJ2-2; the D gene is possibly TRBD1 (6 bases). Trimming left V 7 bases short and J 2 bases short, with 29 bases between. The germline V gene encodes CDR1 SGHNT and CDR2 YENEEA. The CDR3 is 20 amino acids. The CDR3 bases are TGTGCCAGCATGATCTCCCGGTGGGGCTGGGGGCCGGCTAACACCGGGGAGCTGTTTTTT. Amino acid sequence: CASMISRWGWGPANTGELFF.

V and J are TRBV7-6 and TRBJ2-7, with 8 bases aligning to TRBD2. V was pared by 3 bases and J by 7 bases, with 11 bases of the junction left unmatched. Germline CDR1 reads SGHVS; CDR2 reads FNYEAQ. This CDR3 has 15 residues. CDR3 region: CASSFGTRESREQYF. Here the CDR3 DNA reads TGTGCCAGCAGCTTCGGGACTAGGGAGTCGCGGGAGCAGTACTTC.

The V gene is TRBV5-1, the J gene TRBJ1-4; tentatively, D is TRBD1 (6 bases). V was pared by 0 bases and J by 3 bases, with 15 bases between. This CDR3 is built from 17 residues. Germline CDR1 SGHRS, CDR2 YFSETQ. The CDR3 DNA reads TGCGCCAGCAGCTTGGCCCGGGGGGGCGCAGCTAATGAAAAACTGTTTTTT. Protein sequence: CASSLARGGAANEKLFF.

This clone was picked up one time. The V gene is TRBV15, the J gene TRBJ2-3, with D hard to call. The ends were cut back, 0 bases at V and 5 bases at J, with 3 bases in the middle. The length of the CDR3 is 12 residues. Germline-derived CDR1 and CDR2 are LNHNV and YYDKDF (reference sequence). This CDR3 reads CATSRDRDTQYF. The DNA for the CDR3 is TGTGCCACCAGCAGAGACCGAGATACGCAGTATTTT.

The chain couples TRBV5-4 to TRBJ2-5; 7 bases are shared with TRBD2. The CDR3 consists of 15 residues. Germline CDR1 reads SGHNT; CDR2 reads YYREEE (reference sequence). J lost 2 bases, V lost 0 bases, and 4 bases had no gene match. CDR3 protein: CASSLGLANQETQYF. DNA of the CDR3: TGTGCCAGCAGCTTGGGACTAGCTAATCAAGAGACCCAGTACTTC.

V and J are TRBV5-4 and TRBJ2-5; no firm D call. V gave up 4 bases and J gave up 3 bases, with 7 bases separating them. This CDR3 contains 12 residues. CDR1 is SGHNT, CDR2 YYREEE, per germline (reference sequence). CDR3 nucleotide sequence: TGTGCCAGCAGCCCTATGAAAGAGACCCAGTACTTC. Protein: CASSPMKETQYF.

The V gene is TRBV6-5, the J gene TRBJ2-1; 9 bases fit TRBD1. The CDR3 sequence is 15 residues long. Germline V gene data show CDR1 as MNHEY and CDR2 as SVGAGI. Trimming took 6 bases from V and 2 from J; bases not matched to a gene: 5. Here the CDR3 reads CASRGQGAAYNEQFF. In nucleotides, the CDR3 is TGTGCCAGCAGGGGACAGGGAGCGGCCTACAATGAGCAGTTCTTC.

CDR3: CASSDTGDYEQYF. Written as DNA, the CDR3 is TGTGCCAGTAGCGACACAGGGGATTACGAGCAGTACTTC. This chain links TRBV19 with TRBJ2-7; TRBD1 agrees at 7 bases. Trimming cost V 6 bases and J 4 bases; bases outside gene matches: 6. CDR1 is LNHDA, CDR2 SQIVND, per germline (reference sequence). CDR3 length equals 13 residues.

Written as DNA, the CDR3 is TGTGCCAGCAGATCGACAGGAGTAATCTCTGAAGCTTTCTTT. Protein: CASRSTGVISEAFF. The rearrangement joins TRBV6-5 to TRBJ1-1; perhaps TRBD1 as D (6 bases). Trimming removed 6 bases from V and 6 bases from J, with 17 bases in between. Per the germline V gene, CDR1 is MNHEY and CDR2 is SVGAGI. This CDR3 has 14 amino acids.

This chain connects TRBV18 to TRBJ1-5; 8 bases are shared with TRBD1. This CDR3 spans 17 amino acids. The germline CDR1 and CDR2 sequences are KGHSH and LQKENI. The V and J ends lost 2 bases and 1 base, in that order; junction bases with no gene match: 7. This CDR3 is CASSPLPGGDSNQPQHF. The CDR3 bases are TGTGCCAGCTCACCATTGCCAGGGGGCGACAGCAATCAGCCCCAGCATTTT.

V is TRBV7-3 and J is TRBJ2-2; 8 bases line up with TRBD1. V was clipped by 2 bases and J by 1 base; unmatched bases: 9. The CDR3 has 18 amino acids. Germline V gene data show CDR1 as SGHTA and CDR2 as FQGTGA. In nucleotides, the CDR3 is TGTGCCAGCAGCTTACGGGGGACAGGACTTAAGAACACCGGGGAGCTGTTTTTT. Protein sequence: CASSLRGTGLKNTGELFF.

The rearrangement links TRBV4-1 to TRBJ1-2; maybe TRBD1 (6 bases). Germline CDR1 and CDR2: MGHRA and YSYEKL. Trimming removed 1 base from V and 7 bases from J, with 19 bases in between. CDR3 size: 16 residues. Written as DNA, the CDR3 is TGCGCCAGCAGCCAAGGGGGAAGGACAGTAACCGGTGGCTACACCTTC. As protein: CASSQGGRTVTGGYTF.

This chain joins TRBV9 and TRBJ2-1, with 10 bases lining up with TRBD2. V gave up 4 bases and J gave up 3 bases; unmatched junction bases: 7. This CDR3 has 16 residues. Germline V CDR1 and CDR2: SGDLS, YYNGEE. CDR3 DNA sequence: TGTGCCAGCAGCACTTCCGGGACTAGCGACTACAATGAGCAGTTCTTC. Its translation: CASSTSGTSDYNEQFF.